This T cell receptor (beta chain) was observed in a study of tumor-infiltrating lymphocytes in primary liver carcinoma. Both RNA and DNA were isolated together from about 21-30 mg of bulk tissue that had not been sorted. A constant-region primer served to make TCR beta cDNA from about 490 ng total RNA. Each TCR beta library was derived from three nested multiplex PCR rounds that employed slightly modified ARM-PCR. The study ran its first two PCR rounds for nine to eleven cycles each, using TRBV1-TRBV30 forward primers and a C-beta reverse primer. From the multiplex PCR reads, TCRdb called clonotypes with MiXCR, one entry per CDR3 protein. The data contain over 75,000 distinct CDR3 sequences, roughly 70% of them singletons. Germline V gene lookup returns CDR1 SQVTM and CDR2 ANQGSEA. V lost 2 bases and J lost 4, with 9 bases in between. CDR3 length: 13 amino acids.

Sequencing used tumor-adjacent normal liver tissue. J is TRBJ2-1 and V is TRBV29-1; possibly TRBD2 for D (5 bases). The sequence was collected from a man between 40 and 49 years old with primary liver carcinoma and hepatitis B virus infection. DNA for the CDR3: TGCAGCGTTGAACCGGGGAAGTACAATGAGCAGTTCTTC. Translated, it gives CSVEPGKYNEQFF.